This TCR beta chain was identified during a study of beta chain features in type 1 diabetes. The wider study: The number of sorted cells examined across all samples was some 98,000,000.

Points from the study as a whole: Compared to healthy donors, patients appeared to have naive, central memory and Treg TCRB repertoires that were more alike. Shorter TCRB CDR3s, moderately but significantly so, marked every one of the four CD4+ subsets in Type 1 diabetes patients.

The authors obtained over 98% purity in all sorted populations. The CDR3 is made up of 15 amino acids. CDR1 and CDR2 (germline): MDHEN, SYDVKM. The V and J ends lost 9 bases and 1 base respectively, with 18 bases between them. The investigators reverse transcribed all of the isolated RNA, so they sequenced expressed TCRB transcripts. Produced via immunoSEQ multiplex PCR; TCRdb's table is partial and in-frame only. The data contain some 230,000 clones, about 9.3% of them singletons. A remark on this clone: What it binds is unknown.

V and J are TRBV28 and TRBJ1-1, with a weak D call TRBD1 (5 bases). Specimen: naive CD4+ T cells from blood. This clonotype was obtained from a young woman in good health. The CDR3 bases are TGTGCCAGTATTGGGGCAGGGCAGGGGAACACTGAAGCTTTCTTT. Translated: CASIGAGQGNTEAFF.